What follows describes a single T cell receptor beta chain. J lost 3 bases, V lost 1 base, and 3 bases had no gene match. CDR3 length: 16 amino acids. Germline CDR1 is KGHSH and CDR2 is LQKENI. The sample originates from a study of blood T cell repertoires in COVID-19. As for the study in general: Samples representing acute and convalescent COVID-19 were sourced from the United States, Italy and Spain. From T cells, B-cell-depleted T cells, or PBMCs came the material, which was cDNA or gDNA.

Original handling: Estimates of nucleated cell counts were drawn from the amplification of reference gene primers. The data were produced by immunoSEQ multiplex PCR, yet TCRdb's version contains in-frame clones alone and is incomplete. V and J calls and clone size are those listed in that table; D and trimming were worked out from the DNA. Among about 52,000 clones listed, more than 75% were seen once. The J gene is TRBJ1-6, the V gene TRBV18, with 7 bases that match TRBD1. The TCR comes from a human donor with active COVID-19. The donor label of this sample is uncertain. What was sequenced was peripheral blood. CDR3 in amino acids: CASSPQGAGYNSPLHF. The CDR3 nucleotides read TGTGCCAGCTCACCACAGGGGGCCGGCTATAATTCACCCCTCCACTTT.